This T cell receptor beta chain was observed in a study of cytomegalovirus exposure and HLA in healthy donors. V lost 2 bases, J lost 2 bases, and 14 bases lay in between. The CDR3 is 16 amino acids. Looked up from germline, CDR1 is MGHDK and CDR2 is SYGVNS. 60 Vbeta and 13 Jbeta primers were used in PCR. Assay: immunoSEQ multiplex PCR; the TCRdb copy retains only in-frame clones and omits some. The data hold around 180,000 clones, with roughly 70% observed a single time. The chain uses TRBV25-1 and TRBJ2-3, with a possible D match to TRBD2 (5 bases). This TCR was recovered from a girl aged 10-17 years in good health and CMV-seronegative. Material: PBMCs. The CDR3 loop reads CASSESIGLTTDTQYF. The CDR3 nucleotides read TGTGCCAGCAGTGAAAGTATAGGACTCACCACAGATACGCAGTATTTT.